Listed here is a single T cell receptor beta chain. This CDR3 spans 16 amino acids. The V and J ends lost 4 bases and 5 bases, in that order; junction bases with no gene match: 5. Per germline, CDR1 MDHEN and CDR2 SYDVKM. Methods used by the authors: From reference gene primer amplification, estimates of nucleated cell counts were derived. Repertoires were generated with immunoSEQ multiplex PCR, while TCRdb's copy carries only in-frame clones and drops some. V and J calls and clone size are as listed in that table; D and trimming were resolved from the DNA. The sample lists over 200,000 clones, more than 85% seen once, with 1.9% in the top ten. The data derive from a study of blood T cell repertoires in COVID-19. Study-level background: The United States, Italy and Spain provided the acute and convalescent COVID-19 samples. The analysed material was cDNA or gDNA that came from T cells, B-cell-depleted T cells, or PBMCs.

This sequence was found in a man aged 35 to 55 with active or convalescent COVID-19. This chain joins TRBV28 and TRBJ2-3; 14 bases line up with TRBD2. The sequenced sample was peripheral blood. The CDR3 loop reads CASSSGLAGAGDTQYF. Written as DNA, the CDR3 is TGTGCCAGCAGTTCGGGACTAGCGGGAGCTGGAGATACGCAGTATTTT.